A single sample gave rise to the 13 T cell receptor beta chains below, sequenced in a study of vaccination effects on CD4 cells after COVID-19. Here immunoSEQ multiplex PCR was the method, and the copy in TCRdb shows in-frame clones only, minus some. Of roughly 27,000 clones listed, 83% are singletons. Within the ViraFEST assay, antigen-specific CD4+ T cells underwent expansion with viral peptide pools prior to sequencing. Cells that had been cultured for approximately eleven days were the source of isolated CD4+ T cells. Each participant received a vaccine that was either BNT162b2 or mRNA-1273, given as two doses. These receptors lack a known antigen. The sample in question was CD4+ T cells from PBMCs cultured with HCoV-NL63 spike peptides, obtained after COVID-19 vaccination. The source of these receptors is a human donor who received a COVID-19 vaccine. Some clones in this sample may be carry-over from other donors' samples.

The chain has TRBV5-4 and TRBJ2-7, with a tentative D call TRBD2 (6 bases). The CDR3 runs to 16 residues. Trimming took 5 bases from V and 6 from J, leaving 24 bases between them. CDR1 SGHNT and CDR2 YYREEE come from the germline V gene (reference sequence). The CDR3 region has the DNA TGTGCCAGCAGTCGGTCGGGTTCCCCTCCCGGGGGCGAGCAGTACGTC. It encodes CASSRSGSPPGGEQYV.

This sequence joins TRBV6-5 and TRBJ1-2, with D tentatively TRBD1 (5 bases). Trimming shortened V by 6 bases and J by 1 base, and 15 bases separated the two germline ends. CDR3 length: 15 amino acids. CDR1 is MNHEY, CDR2 SVGAGI, per germline. CDR3 coding DNA: TGTGCCAGCAGACCCTCTGACAGAGTTAACTATGGCTACACCTTC. It is translated as CASRPSDRVNYGYTF.

This chain joins TRBV3-1 (or the pseudogene TRBV3-2) and TRBJ2-1; the match to TRBD2 covers 12 bases. The CDR3 contains 16 residues. Per the germline V gene, CDR1 is LGHDT and CDR2 is YNNKEL (reference sequence). V gave up 4 bases and J gave up 7 bases; unmatched junction bases: 8. The CDR3 region has the DNA TGTGCCAGCAGCCTACCTAGCGGGGGGGCCCTAAATGAGCAGTTCTTC. It encodes CASSLPSGGALNEQFF.

V and J are TRBV30 and TRBJ1-6; 10 bases line up with TRBD1. Trimming cost V 0 bases and J 4 bases; bases outside gene matches: 6. The germline CDR1 and CDR2 sequences are GTSNPN and SVGIG (reference sequence). This CDR3 spans 17 amino acids. The DNA for the CDR3 is TGTGCCTGGAGTGTACGGACAGGGGGTGAATATAATTCACCCCTCCACTTT. It codes for CAWSVRTGGEYNSPLHF.

J is TRBJ1-4 and V is TRBV6-2 or TRBV6-3; D call uncertain. The CDR3 covers 14 residues. V lost 2 bases, J lost 1 base, and 5 bases lay in between. Germline V gives CDR1 MNHEY, CDR2 SVGEGT. The CDR3 DNA follows: TGTGCCAGCAGTTACGCGGGAACTAATGAAAAACTGTTTTTT. Translation: CASSYAGTNEKLFF.

V and J are TRBV28 and TRBJ2-3; 7 bases align to TRBD2. The CDR3 contains 15 residues. CDR1 MDHEN and CDR2 SYDVKM come from the germline V gene. V trimming: 4 bases; J trimming: 2 bases; junction bases outside the gene matches: 6. CDR3 in amino acids: CASSSPSGDTDTQYF. CDR3 DNA sequence: TGTGCCAGCAGTTCCCCGAGCGGGGACACAGATACGCAGTATTTT.

This chain uses TRBV7-9 with TRBJ1-2; D not certain. The V gene's germline CDR1 is SEHNR and CDR2 FQNEAQ (reference sequence). The CDR3 has 12 amino acids. V was pared by 0 bases and J by 5 bases, with 4 bases between. The DNA of the CDR3 is TGTGCCAGCAGCTTAGCGGGTTATGGCTACACCTTC. It translates to CASSLAGYGYTF.

The chain is built from TRBV5-1 and TRBJ1-6; weak D call: TRBD1 (5 bases). The CDR3 loop spans 16 amino acids. Deletions cut 2 bases from V and 7 bases from J, with 16 bases between. Germline CDR1 SGHRS, CDR2 YFSETQ. This CDR3 is CASSFTGTDLNSPLHF. The CDR3 DNA sequence: TGCGCCAGCAGCTTCACCGGGACGGACCTCAATTCACCCCTCCACTTT.

J is TRBJ2-3 and V is TRBV9; D is unclear. V lost 4 bases to trimming and J lost 2 bases, with 17 bases between them. The germline V gene has CDR1 SGDLS and CDR2 YYNGEE. CDR3 length: 16 amino acids. DNA for the CDR3: TGTGCCAGCAGCCGGACGGACGGATTTTACACAGATACGCAGTATTTT. It yields the protein CASSRTDGFYTDTQYF.

J is TRBJ2-3 and V is TRBV28; D may be TRBD1 (6 bases). The CDR3 has 15 residues. Per the germline V gene, CDR1 is MDHEN and CDR2 is SYDVKM. The ends were cut back, 3 bases at V and 0 bases at J, with 10 bases in the middle. The chain's CDR3 is CASSFSGASTDTQYF. The DNA of the CDR3 is TGTGCCAGCAGTTTTTCAGGGGCTAGCACAGATACGCAGTATTTT.

The rearrangement uses TRBV7-7 and TRBJ2-5; 7 positions agree with TRBD2. V lost 3 bases to trimming and J lost 1 base; unmatched junction nucleotides: 2. The CDR3 length is 14 residues. Per germline, CDR1 SSHAT and CDR2 FNYEAQ (reference sequence). CDR3 nucleotides: TGTGCCAGCAGCTTCTCGGGGGGCCAAGAGACCCAGTACTTC. Translating gives CASSFSGGQETQYF.

This clone appeared a few times. The chain links TRBV23-1 to TRBJ2-7, with 9 bases that match TRBD1. TRBV23-1 is marked as an open reading frame, function uncertain. J gave up 4 bases and V 2 bases, and 3 bases lay outside the gene matches. The CDR3 totals 14 residues. The DNA of the CDR3 is TGCGCCAGCAGTCAAAGAGGACAGGGGTACGAGCAGTACGTC. Amino acids: CASSQRGQGYEQYV.

The V gene is TRBV4-3, the J gene TRBJ1-1, with D perhaps TRBD1 (5 bases). The CDR3 has 14 amino acids. The germline CDR1 and CDR2 sequences are LGHNA and YSLEER. With 6 bases removed from V and 1 base from J, the gap between germline ends came to 12 bases. CDR3: CASRTTGGNTEAFF. CDR3 DNA: TGCGCCAGCAGAACCACGGGGGGGAACACTGAAGCTTTCTTT.